This TCR beta chain was documented in a study of cytomegalovirus exposure and HLA in healthy donors (dated 2017 in TCRdb). For the wider study: An earlier analysis of around 600 of the donors reported 276 Gb of sequence data and some 100 million unique TCR beta sequences from approximately 180 million T cells. An early release covering approximately 600 HLA-typed donors comprised about 290 gigabases of sequencing data and 65 million to 100 million unique TCR sequences. Of the roughly 410 genotyped donors, 80% to 90% were placed in the genetic ancestry cluster associated with self-reported Caucasian donors. The study aimed to test whether signatures of past pathogen exposure could be identified by cataloging public T cell receptors. Using immunosequencing, the study profiled T cell repertoires from around 680 subjects and related those repertoires to cytomegalovirus serostatus. A separate validation cohort of more than 100 different subjects was used in addition to the 666-subject first cohort. High-throughput TCR immunosequencing, statistical association of individual TCRs with disease status, and machine learning were combined to predict cytomegalovirus infection status. To study patterns of TCR occurrence, a later analysis re-analyzed previously published TCR beta repertoires from around 700 donors and added high-resolution HLA genotyping. Rather than using new phenotypic data, the later analysis identified candidate immune exposures from TCR beta sequences and from how often those sequences occurred across donors. In an earlier analysis of roughly 540 of the donors, high-throughput TCR beta sequencing was used to judge whether each TCR beta V gene segment behaved as functional or pseudogenic. Alongside the repertoire data, information on donor age, sex, ethnicity and CMV serostatus was compiled. A later genetic analysis used genome-wide SNP genotypes for about 65% of the roughly 700 donors, treating that subset as a discovery cohort. All discovery cohort repertoires had been generated on a single sequencing platform. Both class I and class II loci were covered by HLA typing, at four-digit resolution. The number of typed donors differed by locus: roughly 629-640 for A, B, C, DRB1 and DQB1; approximately 520 for DQA1; approximately 600 for DPA1; and roughly 470 for DPB1. A few DR-DQ haplotypes were treated as single units for association and clustering because of strong linkage in the cohort. Among about 360 genotyped donors of the cohort, an average of around 240,000 unique TCR beta nucleotide sequences were sequenced per donor, roughly 18% of them non-productive. Study-wide findings and limitations: In a later analysis, several top co-occurrence clusters were reported to appear linked to parvovirus B19, influenza, CMV and Epstein-Barr virus. Three of the identified cytomegalovirus-associated TCR beta chains were confirmed in vitro to be specific for cytomegalovirus antigens. When HLA alleles, especially DR and DQ, strongly co-occurred, attributing TCR associations to individual alleles was difficult. A cluster of highly shared sequence variants was judged likely to represent a technical artifact of the sequencing pipeline. Because HLA typing was unavailable for some donors at each locus, only the typed subset was used in association tests. Across donors, most TCR sequences were observed very rarely, whereas some public TCRs were present in many individuals. The only immune exposure information available for the cohort was CMV serostatus. A total of 150 to 200 TCR beta chains were listed by the study as associated with cytomegalovirus. A later analysis found that TCR association rates varied across HLA loci, with DRB1 alleles showing the most associated TCRs and HLA-C alleles the fewest. In a later genetic analysis, fewer N-insertions in productive TCRs were reported among donors in an Asian-associated ancestry cluster than the roughly 700-donor mean. Because counts were too low, 15 to 20 rarely observed V segments, including chromosome 9 orphons, were left out of the earlier analysis of 587 of the donors. A later analysis associated some 17,000 TCR beta sequences with specific HLA alleles at a false discovery rate of 0.05. A further reported finding was that TCR beta sequences accurately predicted the HLA-A and HLA-B alleles for most subjects in the first cohort. Some IMGT-functional V segments, including TRBV6-2 and TRBV6-3, could not be told apart with the 87-base-pair reads, so those segments were excluded. An association between a missense DCLRE1C variant and V-gene and J-gene trimming of TCR beta chains was found in a later genetic analysis and replicated in an independent cohort. Presence/absence analyses assumed roughly uniform sequencing depth across donors, an assumption that may not hold. In both the original and validation cohorts, the classifier was reported to diagnose cytomegalovirus status with high specificity and sensitivity. This cohort had only TCR beta chains sequenced, and the lack of alpha or paired-chain data limited which features could be detected. In a later analysis, HLA-associated TCR beta chains were found to be more clonally expanded and to have lower generation probabilities than equally common non-associated chains. Most CMV-associated TCR beta chains appeared to be HLA-restricted in a later analysis, and the HLA associations seemed to be driven largely by CMV exposure. Broadly in line with IMGT annotations, most TCR beta V segments showed up in productive rearrangements about 87% or about 30% of the time in an earlier analysis of several hundred of the donors. It was suggested by the authors that the approach could potentially be generalized to other disease states and immunological phenotypes. Correlated functional status among segregating V segments might reflect linkage disequilibrium, but an unknown experimental factor could not be ruled out.

Regarding this clone: Which antigen it targets is not known. No qualities accompany the bases; no much larger clone lies one base away.

Library preparation used the immunoSEQ multiplex PCR assay. The multiplex PCR relied on a mix of 60 forward primers for TCR Vbeta segments and 13 reverse primers for TCR Jbeta segments. A multiplex PCR assay on genomic DNA amplified the CDR3 region of rearranged TCR beta genes. On the Illumina HiSeq System, the amplified TCR beta libraries were sequenced as 87-base-pair reads. Concerning the study's data processing: A later analysis counted 75 million to 100 million unique TCR beta chains across the 600 to 850 repertoires, and about 10 million of these chains were shared by at least two donors. Raw reads were error-corrected and collapsed into unique sequences with a nearest-neighbor algorithm that merged closely related sequences to remove PCR and sequencing errors. Alignment of CDR3 sequences to IMGT reference sequences was used to assign V, D and J gene segments. For a sequence to be retained, a match of at least six nucleotides to both a V gene segment and a J gene segment was required. A rearrangement was called productive if the CDR3 had no stop codons and remained in frame with V and J, and every other rearrangement was called non-productive. Following IMGT convention, CDR3 was defined as the stretch from the second conserved V-encoded cysteine up to the conserved J-encoded phenylalanine. The earlier analysis of about 610 of the donors excluded any sequence lacking an unambiguous match to a single V gene segment. In an earlier analysis of around 590 of the donors, a V segment was called functional when productive rearrangements were above 56.7%, and segregating when the standard deviation between donors exceeded 5%. A statistical classification framework was built to diagnose cytomegalovirus status from the catalog of TCR beta chain sequences. In a later analysis, TCR nucleotide sequences were compared against IMGT/GENE-DB human TR gene sequences so that V and J genes could be assigned. Using the TCRdist pipeline, a later analysis assigned CDR3 sequences along with most-parsimonious VDJ recombination scenarios. A later analysis defined each TCR beta chain by its CDR3 amino acid sequence plus V-gene family, and excluded reads lacking a unique V-gene family. A later analysis removed over 500 highly shared, low-generation-probability nucleotide sequences to deal with suspected cross-contamination and a sequencing artifact. A later analysis calculated a clonal expansion index for each public chain from normalized within-repertoire ranks of inferred template counts. In a later analysis, generation probabilities were computed using a VDJ recombination model fitted to out-of-frame rearrangements, and the results were checked against IGoR. A later analysis scored TCR-TCR, TCR-HLA and TCR-CMV co-occurrence with hypergeometric tests, applying a repertoire-size bias correction to TCR pairs. To estimate false discovery rates, a later analysis permuted the HLA or CMV assignments 20 times. In a later analysis, co-occurring TCRs were grouped with DBSCAN, and TCRdist sequence similarity was added when clustering was performed within HLA-allele-positive subsets. Co-occurrence clustering excluded repertoires with fewer than 30,000 or more than 120,000 public chains, plus five with anomalous nucleotide sharing. What TCRdb holds here is the immuneACCESS table cut down to in-frame rearrangements. Part of the clones is not present; checked against another copy, under half of the missing clones reflect an unresolved V gene, and the others are unexplained. V and J calls and clone size follow that table, whereas D and trimming were derived from the DNA. A total of around 93,000 clones appear in this sample, 82% of them only once. The ten largest clones take up about 3.7% of the sample.

The CDR1 and CDR2 encoded by the germline V gene (reference sequence) are MNHEY and SMNVEV. Counted from cysteine to phenylalanine, this CDR3 has 16 amino acids. Kept here is only the CDR3 DNA, which spans 48 bases and is read in frame from base 1. Trimming leaves V shorter by 4 bases and J shorter by 4 bases, with the junction holding 6 bases beyond the gene matches. The cohort consisted of 670 or so healthy bone marrow donors. Cohort members were all nominally healthy when sampled, although unrecorded immune exposures were likely present. The donor was CMV seropositive and was included in the group of 250 to 350 seropositive cohort members. Every donor gave a peripheral blood sample, and the peripheral blood mononuclear cells from that sample were used for TCR beta sequencing. The Qiagen DNeasy Blood Extraction Kit was used to extract genomic DNA from the blood cell samples.

This sequence originates from a man aged 25 to 40 in good health and CMV-seropositive. The chain uses TRBV27 and TRBJ2-3; TRBD2 lines up with 12 middle nucleotides. Specimen: PBMCs. The nucleotide sequence reads TGTGCCAGCAGTTCGTGGACTAGCGGGATACCAGATACGCAGTATTTT. Translated, this is CASSSWTSGIPDTQYF.